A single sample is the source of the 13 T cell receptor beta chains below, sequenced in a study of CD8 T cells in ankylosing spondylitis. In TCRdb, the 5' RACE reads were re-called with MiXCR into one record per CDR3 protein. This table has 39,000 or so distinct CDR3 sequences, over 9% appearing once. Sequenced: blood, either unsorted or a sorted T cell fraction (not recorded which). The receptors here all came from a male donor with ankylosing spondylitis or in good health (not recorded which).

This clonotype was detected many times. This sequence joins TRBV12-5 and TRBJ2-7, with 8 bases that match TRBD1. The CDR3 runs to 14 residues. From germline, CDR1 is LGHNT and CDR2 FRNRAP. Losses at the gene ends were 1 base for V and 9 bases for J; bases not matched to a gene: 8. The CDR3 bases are TGTGCTAGTGGTTTGGGACAGGGGCCTACGGTGCAGTACTTC. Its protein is CASGLGQGPTVQYF.

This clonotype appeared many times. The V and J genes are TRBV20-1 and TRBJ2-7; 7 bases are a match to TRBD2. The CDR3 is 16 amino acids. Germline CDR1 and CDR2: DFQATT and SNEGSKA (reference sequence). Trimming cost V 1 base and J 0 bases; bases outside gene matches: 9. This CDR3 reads CSARGVSGQSSYEQYF. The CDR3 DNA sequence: TGCAGTGCTAGAGGCGTTAGCGGGCAAAGCTCCTACGAGCAGTACTTC.

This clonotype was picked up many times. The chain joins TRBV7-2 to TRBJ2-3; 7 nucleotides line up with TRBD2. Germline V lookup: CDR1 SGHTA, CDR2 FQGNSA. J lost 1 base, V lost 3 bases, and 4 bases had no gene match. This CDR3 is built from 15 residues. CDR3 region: CASSLGLPGTDTQYF. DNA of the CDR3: TGTGCCAGCAGCTTGGGACTACCTGGCACAGATACGCAGTATTTT.

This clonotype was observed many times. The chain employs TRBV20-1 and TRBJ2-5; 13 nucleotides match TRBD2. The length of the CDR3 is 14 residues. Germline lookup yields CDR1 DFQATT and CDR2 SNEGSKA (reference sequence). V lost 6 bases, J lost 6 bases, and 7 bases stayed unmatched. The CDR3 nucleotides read TGCAGTGCCGTAACTAGCGGGAGGGCCAAGACCCAGTACTTC. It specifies CSAVTSGRAKTQYF.

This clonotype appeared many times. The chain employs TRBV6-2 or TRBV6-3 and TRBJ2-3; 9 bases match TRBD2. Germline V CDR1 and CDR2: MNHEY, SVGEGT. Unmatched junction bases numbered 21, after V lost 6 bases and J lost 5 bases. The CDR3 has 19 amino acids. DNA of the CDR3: TGTGCCAGCAGCGCCCATACCCTTAGGCGGGAGGGCCGCGAAGATACGCAGTATTTT. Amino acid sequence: CASSAHTLRREGREDTQYF.

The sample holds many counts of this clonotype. The CDR3: CASSSDDDTQYF. The DNA of the CDR3 is TGTGCCAGCAGCTCAGATGACGACACGCAGTATTTT. This sequence joins TRBV7-2 and TRBJ2-3; D remains unclear. This CDR3 is 12 amino acids long. V was pared by 4 bases and J by 9 bases, with 11 bases between. Germline CDR1 SGHTA, CDR2 FQGNSA.

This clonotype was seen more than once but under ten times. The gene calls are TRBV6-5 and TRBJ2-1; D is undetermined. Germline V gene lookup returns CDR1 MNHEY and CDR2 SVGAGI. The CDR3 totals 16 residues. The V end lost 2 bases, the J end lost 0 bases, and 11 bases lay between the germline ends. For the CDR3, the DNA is TGTGCCAGCAGTTACGGCTTGGTCCGCTCCTACAATGAGCAGTTCTTC. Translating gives CASSYGLVRSYNEQFF.

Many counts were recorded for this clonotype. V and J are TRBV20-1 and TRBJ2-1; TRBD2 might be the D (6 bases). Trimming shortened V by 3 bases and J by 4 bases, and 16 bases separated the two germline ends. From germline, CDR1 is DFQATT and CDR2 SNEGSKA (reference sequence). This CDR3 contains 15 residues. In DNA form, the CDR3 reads TGCAGTGCTAGGCCTAGCGATCGTATATACAATGAGCAGTTCTTC. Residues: CSARPSDRIYNEQFF.

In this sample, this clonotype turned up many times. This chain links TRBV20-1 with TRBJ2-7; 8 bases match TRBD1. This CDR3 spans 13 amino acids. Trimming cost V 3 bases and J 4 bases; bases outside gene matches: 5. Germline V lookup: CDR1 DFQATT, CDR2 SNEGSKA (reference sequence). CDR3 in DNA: TGCAGTGCTAGGGACAGGGTGGGATACGAGCAGTACTTC. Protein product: CSARDRVGYEQYF.

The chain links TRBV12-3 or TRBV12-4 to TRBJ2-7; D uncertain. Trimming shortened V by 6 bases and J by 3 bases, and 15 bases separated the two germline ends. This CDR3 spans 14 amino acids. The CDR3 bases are TGTGCCAGCAGCCCTACTACAGCGTTCTACGAGCAGTACTTC. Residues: CASSPTTAFYEQYF.

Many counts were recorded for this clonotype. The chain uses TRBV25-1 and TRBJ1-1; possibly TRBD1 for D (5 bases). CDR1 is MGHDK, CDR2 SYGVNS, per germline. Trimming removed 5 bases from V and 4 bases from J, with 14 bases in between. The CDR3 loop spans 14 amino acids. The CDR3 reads CASSLPGRGTEAFF. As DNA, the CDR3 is TGTGCCAGCAGTTTACCGGGACGTGGCACTGAAGCTTTCTTT.

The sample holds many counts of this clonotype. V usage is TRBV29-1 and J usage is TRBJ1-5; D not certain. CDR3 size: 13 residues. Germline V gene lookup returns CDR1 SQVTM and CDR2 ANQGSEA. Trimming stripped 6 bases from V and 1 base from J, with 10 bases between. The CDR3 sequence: CSVETKSNQPQHF. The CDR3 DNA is TGCAGCGTCGAGACAAAGAGCAATCAGCCCCAGCATTTT.

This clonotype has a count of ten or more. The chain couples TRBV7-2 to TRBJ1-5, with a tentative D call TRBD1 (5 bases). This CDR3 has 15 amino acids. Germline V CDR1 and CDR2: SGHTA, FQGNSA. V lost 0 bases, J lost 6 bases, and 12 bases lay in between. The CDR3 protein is CASSLAVGQGQPQHF. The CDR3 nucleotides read TGTGCCAGCAGCTTAGCGGTGGGGCAGGGTCAGCCCCAGCATTTT.